Each of the 13 T cell receptor beta chains below was sequenced from the same sample in a study of T cells after posttransplantation cyclophosphamide. A marrow graft followed busulfan-fludarabine conditioning, with cyclophosphamide on days +3 and +4. Repertoires were generated with immunoSEQ multiplex PCR, while TCRdb's copy carries only in-frame clones and drops some. In total the sample includes some 3,300 clones, none of them seen once. Sequencing was performed on PBMCs, taken after allogeneic stem cell transplant with posttransplant cyclophosphamide. The receptors shown here come from a male patient younger than 45 who received an allogeneic stem cell transplant from a related donor, was CMV-positive, and had acute GVHD only. T cells may partly derive from the graft donor.

This clone was counted at least ten times. This sequence joins TRBV28 and TRBJ1-6; weak D call: TRBD1 (6 bases). The germline V gene has CDR1 MDHEN and CDR2 SYDVKM. The V gene lost 5 bases and the J gene lost 7 bases, with 12 bases spanning the gap. The CDR3 is made up of 14 amino acids. The CDR3 is CASSLGHRNSPLHF. CDR3 sequence (DNA): TGTGCCAGCAGTCTGGGACACCGCAATTCACCCCTCCACTTT. Looking up the rest from reference TRBV28 and TRBJ1-6 gives the full variable domain: DVKVTQSSRYLVKRTGEKVFLECVQDMDHENMFWYRQDPGLGLRLIYFSYDVKMKEKGDIPEGYSVSREKKERFSLILESASTNQTSMYLCASSLGHRNSPLHFGNGTRLTVT.

In its sample, this clone ranks as medium-sized. The V and J genes are TRBV7-2 and TRBJ2-7; a weak D match, TRBD2 (7 bases). Deletions cut 1 base from V and 6 bases from J, with 13 bases between. This CDR3 is built from 14 residues. Germline V lookup: CDR1 SGHTA, CDR2 FQGNSA. In DNA, the CDR3 is TGTGCCAGCAGCTTAGAAGGGGGGGGGCGCGAGCAGTACTTC. The encoded protein is CASSLEGGGREQYF.

This clone came up many times. This rearrangement joins TRBV5-1 to TRBJ2-3; D might be TRBD1 (5 bases). V was pared by 6 bases and J by 1 base, with 9 bases between. The CDR3 has 13 amino acids. Per the germline V gene, CDR1 is SGHRS and CDR2 is YFSETQ. CDR3 nucleotides: TGCGCCAGCAACCTCAGGGGCACAGATACGCAGTATTTT. Translated, it gives CASNLRGTDTQYF.

This clone appeared many times. This chain joins TRBV12-3 or TRBV12-4 and TRBJ1-2; no clear D. The CDR3 contains 16 residues. V lost 2 bases, J lost 4 bases, and 17 bases lay in between. The CDR3 here is CASSLIGQESTYGYTF. In DNA, the CDR3 is TGTGCCAGCAGTTTAATAGGGCAGGAGAGCACCTATGGCTACACCTTC.

At least ten counts were recorded for this clone. This chain links TRBV4-3 with TRBJ1-2; unclear D gene. With 0 bases removed from V and 5 bases from J, the gap between germline ends came to 13 bases. The CDR3 is made up of 15 amino acids. CDR1 and CDR2 (germline): LGHNA, YSLEER. The CDR3 here is CASSQEGQVVYGYTF. The CDR3 bases are TGCGCCAGCAGCCAAGAAGGGCAGGTAGTTTATGGCTACACCTTC.

This clone has at least ten counts. This chain joins TRBV30 and TRBJ2-3; 12 nucleotides match TRBD1. Germline V CDR1 and CDR2: GTSNPN, SVGIG (reference sequence). V was pared by 7 bases and J by 7 bases, with 6 bases of the junction left unmatched. CDR3 length equals 13 residues. CDR3 DNA: TGTGCCTCAGGGACAGGGGGCGGAAATACGCAGTATTTT. This codes for CASGTGGGNTQYF.

This clone is termed medium-sized. The chain combines TRBV19 with TRBJ1-6; TRBD1 aligns across 7 bases. V trimming: 6 bases; J trimming: 5 bases; junction bases outside the gene matches: 7. The CDR3 has 15 residues. Germline lookup yields CDR1 LNHDA and CDR2 SQIVND (reference sequence). CDR3 nucleotides: TGTGCCAGTAGGAGACAGGGCATGGATAATTCACCCCTCCACTTT. Its translation is CASRRQGMDNSPLHF.

This clone came up many times. This chain joins TRBV30 and TRBJ2-3; TRBD2 matches at 8 bases. V trimming: 0 bases; J trimming: 8 bases; junction bases outside the gene matches: 10. CDR1 and CDR2 (germline): GTSNPN, SVGIG (reference sequence). CDR3 length: 15 amino acids. The CDR3, as DNA: TGTGCCTGGAGTGTAACAGCGGGGGCCCAGGGTACGCAGTATTTT. Translation gives CAWSVTAGAQGTQYF. Using reference TRBV30 and TRBJ2-3 for the parts outside the CDR3, the full variable domain is SQTIHQWPATLVQPVGSPLSLECTVEGTSNPNLYWYRQAAGRGLQLLFYSVGIGQISSEVPQNLSASRPQDRQFILSSKKLLLSDSGFYLCAWSVTAGAQGTQYFGPGTRLTVL.

This clone was recorded many times. In nucleotides, the CDR3 is TGTGCCAGCAGGGACAGGACGACTGACGAGCAGTACTTC. It codes for CASRDRTTDEQYF. This chain links TRBV2 with TRBJ2-7, with 7 bases aligning to TRBD1. Unmatched junction bases numbered 7, after V lost 6 bases and J lost 5 bases. Germline values: CDR1 SNHLY, CDR2 FYNNEI. This CDR3 is built from 13 residues.

Within the sample, this clone is medium-sized (0.01 to 0.1%). The J gene is TRBJ2-1, the V gene TRBV10-3; D perhaps matches TRBD2 (6 bases). Germline V lookup: CDR1 ENHRY, CDR2 SYGVKD. This CDR3 has 12 amino acids. V was clipped by 7 bases and J by 7 bases, with 11 bases between them. CDR3 protein: CAINAGRNEQFF. The DNA of the CDR3 is TGTGCCATCAATGCGGGGAGGAATGAGCAGTTCTTC.

This clone was recorded at least ten times. The chain employs TRBV12-3 or TRBV12-4 and TRBJ1-2; 7 bases are a match to TRBD1. Unmatched junction bases numbered 7, after V lost 2 bases and J lost 4 bases. The CDR3 runs to 15 residues. CDR3 protein: CASSLLATGLYGYTF. DNA for the CDR3: TGTGCCAGCAGTTTACTCGCGACAGGGCTCTATGGCTACACCTTC.

In this sample, this clone turned up many times. The chain is built from TRBV4-1 and TRBJ2-5; D is undetermined. Germline assignment: CDR1 MGHRA and CDR2 YSYEKL. CDR3 length equals 15 residues. Trimming cost V 1 base and J 4 bases, with 13 bases left between them. The CDR3 sequence is CASSQALTTTETQYF. The CDR3 nucleotides read TGCGCCAGCAGCCAAGCGCTAACTACGACAGAGACCCAGTACTTC.

This clone was counted at least ten times. This chain uses TRBV5-5 with TRBJ1-2; tentative D call: TRBD1 (5 bases). The CDR3 covers 15 residues. Germline V gene data show CDR1 as SGHKS and CDR2 as YYEKEE (reference sequence). Trimming removed 3 bases at V and 0 bases at J, with 12 bases between. The CDR3 region is CASSYQTATNYGYTF. The CDR3 nucleotides read TGTGCCAGCAGCTACCAGACAGCTACTAACTATGGCTACACCTTC.